This T cell receptor (beta chain) comes out of a study of T cells in Graves' hyperthyroidism and ophthalmopathy. Study findings and constraints: The model identified upcoming ophthalmopathy a median approximately seven months ahead of onset.

Germline values: CDR1 MNHEY, CDR2 SVGAGI. V lost 0 bases and J lost 9, with 6 bases in between. CDR3 size: 13 residues. Amplification of TCR beta CDR3 regions used RNA as the template. The HTBI primer set drove a first-round RT-PCR of the TCR CDR3. TCRdb used MiXCR to reprocess the multiplex PCR reads, holding one entry per CDR3 protein. Of 100,000 to 140,000 distinct CDR3 sequences listed, approximately 16% are singletons. This clonotype has ten or more counts. Its antigen is not identified. The J gene is TRBJ1-6, the V gene TRBV6-5; D uncertain. The receptor was derived from a woman aged 45-59 years with Graves' hyperthyroidism. The sample comprised blood. The CDR3 DNA reads TGTGCCAGCAGTTACTCGAAGGGTTCACCCCTCCACTTT. Translated: CASSYSKGSPLHF.